This T cell receptor beta chain appears in the sequencing data of a study of T cell responses to AZD1222 COVID-19 vaccine. Study observations and caveats: Unmutated variant regions reportedly attract nearly half of all spike-specific TCRs. Repertoire collection took place solely once the T cell response had peaked.

This clone was observed a handful of times. The target antigen is unknown. Data came from immunoSEQ multiplex PCR; TCRdb stores just in-frame clones and leaves some out. This table has about 140,000 clones, around nine tenths appearing once. The receptor comes from an adult in good health. Material: peripheral blood, obtained on day 0 of AZD1222 vaccination.

The CDR3 here is CASSGSSFAYTF. The CDR3 bases are TGTGCCAGCAGCGGGTCTAGTTTCGCCTACACCTTC. J is TRBJ1-2 and V is TRBV7-9, with D unresolved. Trimming removed 5 bases from V and 10 bases from J, with 14 bases in between. The CDR3 runs to 12 residues. Germline V gene lookup returns CDR1 SEHNR and CDR2 FQNEAQ (reference sequence).